One and the same sample provided the 31 T cell receptor beta chains below, sequenced in a study of blood T cell repertoires in COVID-19. Assay: immunoSEQ multiplex PCR; the TCRdb copy retains only in-frame clones and omits some. The sample lists roughly 160,000 clones, roughly 80% occurring once. Sequenced input: PBMCs or T cells enriched from blood (not recorded which). Every receptor here comes from a woman aged 40 to 49 with acute COVID-19.

This clone was seen once. The chain is built from TRBV11-2 and TRBJ1-2; a possible D gene is TRBD1 (5 bases). The V end lost 3 bases, the J end lost 7 bases, and 6 bases lay between the germline ends. Germline V gene sequence: CDR1 SGHAT, CDR2 FQNNGV. CDR3 length: 11 amino acids. CDR3 coding DNA: TGTGCCAGCAGCTTTAGGGGTGGCTACACCTTC. It yields the protein CASSFRGGYTF. The whole variable domain, remainder taken from reference TRBV11-2 and TRBJ1-2, is EAGVAQSPRYKIIEKRQSVAFWCNPISGHATLYWYQQILGQGPKLLIQFQNNGVVDDSQLPKDRFSAERLKGVDSTLKIQPAKLEDSAVYLCASSFRGGYTFGSGTRLTVV.

The rearrangement uses TRBV5-4 and TRBJ2-3; TRBD2 might be the D (5 bases). V shed 2 bases and J shed 5 bases, with 12 bases lying between them. The CDR3 sequence is 14 residues long. From germline, CDR1 is SGHNT and CDR2 YYREEE (reference sequence). The CDR3 loop reads CASSFEAEEDTQYF. Here the CDR3 DNA reads TGTGCCAGCAGCTTTGAGGCGGAGGAAGATACGCAGTATTTT.

V and J are TRBV7-2 and TRBJ2-1; TRBD2 agrees at 13 bases. The CDR3 is 17 amino acids. After removal of 4 bases from V and 7 bases from J, the junction contained 10 bases not matched to a gene. Per germline, CDR1 SGHTA and CDR2 FQGNSA. The CDR3 DNA follows: TGTGCCAGCAGCTCTCTAAGGACTAGCGGGAGAATAAATGAGCAGTTCTTC. Amino acid sequence: CASSSLRTSGRINEQFF.

This chain links TRBV6-5 with TRBJ2-1; TRBD2 matches 8 bases. The CDR3 extends over 14 amino acids. The V and J ends lost 4 bases and 4 bases, in that order; junction bases with no gene match: 3. The germline CDR1 and CDR2 sequences are MNHEY and SVGAGI. The CDR3 sequence: CASSSGGGYNEQFF. For the CDR3, the DNA is TGTGCCAGCAGTTCGGGAGGGGGGTACAATGAGCAGTTCTTC.

The V and J genes are TRBV5-1 and TRBJ1-1, with 7 bases matching TRBD1. The CDR3 length is 15 residues. The germline gives CDR1 SGHRS, CDR2 YFSETQ. The junction had 2 bases not matched to a gene; V was cut back by 0 bases and J by 0 bases. The CDR3 DNA is TGCGCCAGCAGCTTGGCCGGGACAGTGAACACTGAAGCTTTCTTT. Its protein product is CASSLAGTVNTEAFF.

This clone was seen more than once but under ten times. The gene calls are TRBV28 and TRBJ2-3; 8 positions agree with TRBD2. The ends lost 3 bases at V and 2 bases at J; junction bases unmatched: 7. Germline V lookup: CDR1 MDHEN, CDR2 SYDVKM. This CDR3 spans 16 amino acids. CDR3 DNA sequence: TGTGCCAGCAGTTTTGAAGGAGCGGGAGTCACAGATACGCAGTATTTT. It codes for CASSFEGAGVTDTQYF.

The rearrangement links TRBV19 to TRBJ1-2; weak D call: TRBD1 (6 bases). The germline V gene encodes CDR1 LNHDA and CDR2 SQIVND (reference sequence). V was cut by 7 bases and J by 4 bases, with 16 bases left in between. The CDR3 sequence is 14 residues long. CDR3 sequence: CASKAPGDLYGYTF. For the CDR3, the DNA is TGTGCCAGTAAGGCCCCAGGGGACCTCTATGGCTACACCTTC.

This chain links TRBV2 with TRBJ1-4; weak D call: TRBD1 (6 bases). Germline V gene lookup returns CDR1 SNHLY and CDR2 FYNNEI. The ends were cut back, 8 bases at V and 4 bases at J, with 14 bases in the middle. This CDR3 spans 14 amino acids. The chain's CDR3 is CASWEGVLNEKLFF. The CDR3, as DNA: TGTGCCAGCTGGGAGGGGGTACTTAATGAAAAACTGTTTTTT. The variable domain in full, completed from reference TRBV2 and TRBJ1-4, reads EPEVTQTPSHQVTQMGQEVILRCVPISNHLYFYWYRQILGQKVEFLVSFYNNEISEKSEIFDDQFSVERPDGSNFTLKIRSTKLEDSAMYFCASWEGVLNEKLFFGSGTQLSVL.

In this sample, this clone turned up once. This sequence joins TRBV7-9 and TRBJ1-5; weak D call: TRBD1 (6 bases). CDR1 is SEHNR and CDR2 is FQNEAQ in the germline V gene (reference sequence). This CDR3 has 15 residues. V was shortened by 1 base and J by 0 bases, with 7 bases between the two germline ends. The CDR3 DNA sequence: TGTGCCAGCAGCTTAGGACAGGATAGCAATCAGCCCCAGCATTTT. Translation gives CASSLGQDSNQPQHF.

The chain links TRBV29-1 to TRBJ2-1; 9 bases are shared with TRBD2. Unmatched junction bases numbered 8, after V lost 7 bases and J lost 4 bases. The germline gives CDR1 SQVTM, CDR2 ANQGSEA. This CDR3 has 14 residues. In nucleotides, the CDR3 is TGCAGCGGGGCGGCGGGAGGGGGTTACAATGAGCAGTTCTTC. This translates into CSGAAGGGYNEQFF.

V and J are TRBV2 and TRBJ1-5, with a weak D call TRBD1 (5 bases). The CDR3 runs 14 residues. Between the trimmed V and J ends, which lost 4 bases and 3 bases, there was a span of 10 bases. Germline V CDR1 and CDR2: SNHLY, FYNNEI. The CDR3 nucleotides are TGTGCCAGCAGTGGAGGCAGGGACAATCAGCCCCAGCATTTT. Translated: CASSGGRDNQPQHF.

V is TRBV5-1 and J is TRBJ2-5, with D maybe TRBD2 (6 bases). Germline V gene lookup returns CDR1 SGHRS and CDR2 YFSETQ. V shed 5 bases and J shed 5 bases, with 19 bases lying between them. CDR3 length equals 15 residues. This CDR3 reads CASSRSAGSEETQYF. CDR3 coding DNA: TGCGCCAGCAGTAGATCGGCGGGGAGCGAGGAGACCCAGTACTTC.

The V call is TRBV5-4, the J call TRBJ2-3; 7 positions match TRBD2. Germline trimming cut 2 bases from V and 0 bases from J; bases unmatched to any gene: 9. The CDR3 is 17 amino acids. The V gene's germline CDR1 is SGHNT and CDR2 YYREEE (reference sequence). The chain's CDR3 is CASSFDPLAASTDTQYF. The CDR3 DNA reads as TGTGCCAGCAGCTTCGACCCTCTAGCGGCTAGCACAGATACGCAGTATTTT.

This chain uses TRBV30 with TRBJ2-7; 8 nucleotides line up with TRBD2. In germline, CDR1 is GTSNPN, CDR2 SVGIG (reference sequence). With V trimmed by 6 bases and J by 6 bases, 16 bases remained unmatched. This CDR3 has 15 residues. For the CDR3, the DNA is TGTGCCTGCTCCACCCACCCGGGAGGGCCAGTCGAGCAGTACTTC. Amino acid sequence: CACSTHPGGPVEQYF.

This clone appeared a single time. The rearrangement uses TRBV3-1 (or the pseudogene TRBV3-2) and TRBJ2-7; 10 bases map to TRBD2. Trimming cost V 4 bases and J 4 bases; bases outside gene matches: 4. The CDR3 runs to 14 residues. Germline V gene lookup returns CDR1 LGHDT and CDR2 YNNKEL (reference sequence). Written as DNA, the CDR3 is TGTGCCAGCAGCCCTAGCGGGAGTGGTTACGAGCAGTACTTC. This sequence encodes CASSPSGSGYEQYF.

V is TRBV23-1 and J is TRBJ2-7, with 8 bases aligning to TRBD1. TRBV23-1 is designated an ORF whose function remains uncertain. The J segment lost 0 bases and the V segment lost 2 bases, leaving 0 bases of the junction unmatched. The CDR3 has 14 amino acids. CDR3 in amino acids: CASSQTGGSYEQYF. The CDR3 nucleotides are TGCGCCAGCAGTCAAACAGGGGGCTCCTACGAGCAGTACTTC.

The rearrangement links TRBV3-1 (or the pseudogene TRBV3-2) to TRBJ2-1, with D possibly being TRBD1 (6 bases). CDR3 size: 15 residues. In germline, CDR1 is LGHDT, CDR2 YNNKEL (reference sequence). The ends were cut back, 4 bases at V and 7 bases at J, with 17 bases in the middle. The CDR3 is CASSPSGPQGNEQFF. CDR3 coding DNA: TGTGCCAGCAGCCCGTCCGGGCCCCAGGGGAATGAGCAGTTCTTC.

The chain employs TRBV5-1 and TRBJ2-3; D uncertain. Deletions cut 0 bases from V and 1 base from J, with 12 bases between. From germline, CDR1 is SGHRS and CDR2 YFSETQ. There are 16 residues in the CDR3. DNA of the CDR3: TGCGCCAGCAGCTTGGCGAGCGCCCGGGGCACAGATACGCAGTATTTT. Translation: CASSLASARGTDTQYF.

This chain links TRBV3-1 (or the pseudogene TRBV3-2) with TRBJ2-5; 9 bases map to TRBD2. V dropped 7 bases and J dropped 4; count of bases not matched to a gene: 7. This CDR3 region has 14 residues. Germline values: CDR1 LGHDT, CDR2 YNNKEL (reference sequence). CDR3 loop: CASNLGGRVETQYF. The CDR3 coding sequence is TGTGCCAGCAACCTCGGCGGGAGGGTAGAGACCCAGTACTTC.

This clone has just one count. V and J are TRBV24-1 and TRBJ1-2; TRBD1 matches at 8 bases. V shed 0 bases and J 6 bases; nucleotides not matched to a gene: 2. This CDR3 region has 14 residues. CDR1 and CDR2 from the germline V gene are KGHDR and SFDVKD. The CDR3 bases are TGTGCCACCAGTGATTTGACAGGGGGACATGGCTACACCTTC. This codes for CATSDLTGGHGYTF.

The rearrangement uses TRBV9 and TRBJ2-7; D remains ambiguous. The CDR3 loop spans 15 amino acids. Germline values: CDR1 SGDLS, CDR2 YYNGEE. Trimming took off 0 bases at V and 4 bases at J, with 14 bases between the two ends. CDR3 region: CASSVADQVWYEQYF. The CDR3 DNA reads TGTGCCAGCAGCGTAGCTGACCAGGTTTGGTACGAGCAGTACTTC.

The chain has TRBV12-3 or TRBV12-4 and TRBJ2-5; D not certain. The V end was cut by 6 bases, the J end by 7 bases, with 15 bases between. The length of the CDR3 is 13 residues. Written as DNA, the CDR3 is TGTGCCAGCAGCCCAATCCCGGGTGGGACCCAGTACTTC. It is translated as CASSPIPGGTQYF.

On this clone itself: Other DNA sequences in the sample encode the same CDR3. This chain links TRBV5-1 with TRBJ2-2, with 9 bases lining up with TRBD2. Germline V gives CDR1 SGHRS, CDR2 YFSETQ. V lost 5 bases and J lost 4; bases outside the gene matches: 9. There are 16 residues in the CDR3. The DNA for the CDR3 is TGCGCCAGCAGTCTCGCGGGAGGGCCCGGCACCGGGGAGCTGTTTTTT. Protein: CASSLAGGPGTGELFF.

A single count supports this clone. The chain joins TRBV25-1 to TRBJ2-2, with D tentatively TRBD2 (6 bases). Germline assignment: CDR1 MGHDK and CDR2 SYGVNS. V lost 0 bases and J 4 bases, leaving 9 bases between the germline ends. This CDR3 spans 15 amino acids. The CDR3 DNA is TGTGCCAGCAGTGAATACGGGGGAGGCACCGGGGAGCTGTTTTTT. It specifies CASSEYGGGTGELFF.

The gene calls are TRBV19 and TRBJ1-1, with 7 bases lining up with TRBD1. Germline lookup yields CDR1 LNHDA and CDR2 SQIVND (reference sequence). V shed 9 bases, J shed 0 bases, and the junction held 10 bases outside the gene matches. The length of the CDR3 is 15 residues. The CDR3 DNA is TGTGCCAGCCGATTCACAGGGGCACTGAACACTGAAGCTTTCTTT. Translation gives CASRFTGALNTEAFF.

The chain has TRBV27 and TRBJ2-7; 8 nucleotides agree with TRBD2. CDR3 size: 16 residues. Per the germline V gene, CDR1 is MNHEY and CDR2 is SMNVEV (reference sequence). J gave up 3 bases and V 8 bases, and 15 bases lay outside the gene matches. CDR3 sequence reads: CASSLGGAGGNYEQYF. DNA of the CDR3: TGTGCCAGCTCCCTCGGCGGGGCGGGAGGAAACTACGAGCAGTACTTC.

This chain connects TRBV7-9 to TRBJ2-1; 10 positions match TRBD1. This CDR3 spans 14 amino acids. Germline loops: CDR1 SEHNR, CDR2 FQNEAQ (reference sequence). The trim removed 9 bases at V and 0 bases at J, leaving 2 bases unmatched. CDR3 DNA sequence: TGTGCCAGTTGGGACAGGGGCTCCTACAATGAGCAGTTCTTC. Amino acid sequence: CASWDRGSYNEQFF.

DNA for the CDR3: TGTGCCAGTAGTATTCTTTACGGAGGGAATACTGAAGCTTTCTTT. Protein sequence: CASSILYGGNTEAFF. The gene calls are TRBV19 and TRBJ1-1; no clear D. V lost 3 bases and J lost 5, with 16 bases in between. Germline CDR1 is LNHDA and CDR2 is SQIVND (reference sequence). This CDR3 is built from 15 residues.

This clone occurred once. The V and J genes are TRBV6-6 and TRBJ2-7; 9 nucleotides match TRBD1. Germline V lookup: CDR1 MNHNY, CDR2 SVGAGI (reference sequence). V lost 6 bases, J lost 2 bases, and 5 bases stayed unmatched. The CDR3 totals 14 residues. The CDR3 loop is CASRPDRGAYEQYF. The CDR3 nucleotides read TGTGCCAGCAGACCCGACAGGGGGGCCTACGAGCAGTACTTC.

The chain joins TRBV2 to TRBJ2-5; perhaps TRBD1 as D (6 bases). This CDR3 has 17 residues. The germline V gene encodes CDR1 SNHLY and CDR2 FYNNEI. Trimming stripped 4 bases from V and 1 base from J, with 19 bases between. The CDR3 DNA reads as TGTGCCAGCAGTGTGGGGGCGCCTTCCACTCCCCAAGAGACCCAGTACTTC. Protein: CASSVGAPSTPQETQYF.

This sequence joins TRBV19 and TRBJ2-5, with D perhaps matching TRBD1 (5 bases). The germline V gene encodes CDR1 LNHDA and CDR2 SQIVND (reference sequence). The ends were cut back, 3 bases at V and 5 bases at J, with 7 bases in the middle. CDR3 size: 12 residues. CDR3 loop: CASSMTAETQYF. CDR3 coding DNA: TGTGCCAGTAGTATGACAGCGGAGACCCAGTACTTC.